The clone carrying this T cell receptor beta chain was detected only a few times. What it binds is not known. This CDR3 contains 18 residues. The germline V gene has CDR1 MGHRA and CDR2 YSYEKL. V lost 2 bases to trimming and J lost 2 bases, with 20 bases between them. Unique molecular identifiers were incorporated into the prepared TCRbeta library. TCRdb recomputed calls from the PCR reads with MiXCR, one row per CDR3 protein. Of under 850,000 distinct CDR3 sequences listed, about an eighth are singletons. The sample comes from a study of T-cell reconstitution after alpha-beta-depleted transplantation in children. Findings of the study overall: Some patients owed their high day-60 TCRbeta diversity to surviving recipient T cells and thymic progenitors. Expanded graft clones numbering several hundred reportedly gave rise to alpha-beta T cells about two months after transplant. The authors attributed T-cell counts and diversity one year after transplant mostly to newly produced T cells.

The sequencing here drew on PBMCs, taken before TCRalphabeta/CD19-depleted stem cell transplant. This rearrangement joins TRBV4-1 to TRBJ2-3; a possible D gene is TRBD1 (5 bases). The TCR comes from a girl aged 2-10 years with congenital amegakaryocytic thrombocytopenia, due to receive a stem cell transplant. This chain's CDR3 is CASSQQSVARGATDTQYF. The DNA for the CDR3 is TGCGCCAGCAGCCAACAGTCGGTAGCACGTGGGGCCACAGATACGCAGTATTTT.